This TCR beta chain originates from a study of shared T cell receptors in the human thymus. Only in-frame clones appear in the TCRdb table, and some are missing; sequencing was by immunoSEQ multiplex PCR. Counted here are hundreds of thousands of clones, around 85% occurring once; the ten biggest clones make up about 0.011%. This clone appeared a single time. The CDR3 totals 17 residues. V dropped 5 bases and J dropped 1 base, with 21 bases sitting between them. The germline V gene encodes CDR1 LNHDA and CDR2 SQIVND (reference sequence). A further study also used this sample, focusing on human thymus T cells. From that study: Thymic and blood repertoires appeared to carry a bias in their V and J gene usage.

The chain has TRBV19 and TRBJ2-7; a possible D gene is TRBD1 (6 bases). The sequenced sample was thymocytes. This TCR derives from a girl under three years old with a congenital heart defect. The CDR3, as DNA: TGTGCCAGTAGTCCCCGCCCAGGACAGCATAGATCCTACGAGCAGTACTTC. Translation: CASSPRPGQHRSYEQYF.